A single sample gave rise to the 21 T cell receptor beta chains below, sequenced in a study of T cell responses to AZD1222 COVID-19 vaccine. The repertoire was sequenced with immunoSEQ multiplex PCR; TCRdb's copy has only in-frame clones and lacks some. The sample holds about 130,000 clones, roughly 93% seen once. The specimen was peripheral blood, collected 28 days after the second AZD1222 dose. The receptors stem from an adult who received the AZD1222 COVID-19 vaccine.

The rearrangement uses TRBV19 and TRBJ2-7, with 11 bases lining up with TRBD1. The V gene end was trimmed by 5 bases and the J gene end by 7 bases; junction bases not matched to a gene: 4. This CDR3 has 13 amino acids. The germline CDR1 and CDR2 sequences are LNHDA and SQIVND (reference sequence). CDR3 sequence: CASSPGTGGEQYF. The CDR3 nucleotides are TGTGCCAGTAGTCCCGGGACAGGGGGGGAGCAGTACTTC.

As DNA, the CDR3 is TGCGCCAGCAGCTTGGTCCCCCTAGCGGGAGCTAGCGAGCAGTACTTC. It yields the protein CASSLVPLAGASEQYF. The V call is TRBV5-1, the J call TRBJ2-7, with 10 bases lining up with TRBD2. J was trimmed by 6 bases and V by 0 bases; bases with no gene match: 9. From germline, CDR1 is SGHRS and CDR2 YFSETQ. The CDR3 totals 16 residues.

The rearrangement links TRBV19 to TRBJ1-5, with a weak D call TRBD1 (5 bases). The V gene lost 0 bases and the J gene lost 0 bases, with 9 bases spanning the gap. The germline CDR1 and CDR2 sequences are LNHDA and SQIVND (reference sequence). The CDR3 covers 16 residues. The CDR3 DNA is TGTGCCAGTAGTATAGATCAGGGTTATAGCAATCAGCCCCAGCATTTT. Amino acid sequence: CASSIDQGYSNQPQHF. Together with reference TRBV19 and TRBJ1-5, the CDR3 gives the full variable domain: DGGITQSPKYLFRKEGQNVTLSCEQNLNHDAMYWYRQDPGQGLRLIYYSQIVNDFQKGDIAEGYSVSREKKESFPLTVTSAQKNPTAFYLCASSIDQGYSNQPQHFGDGTRLSIL.

This clone was counted a single time. This chain uses TRBV6-2 or TRBV6-3 with TRBJ2-7; D is ambiguous. The CDR3 totals 13 residues. Germline V gene data show CDR1 as MNHEY and CDR2 as SVGEGT. V was shortened by 2 bases and J by 2 bases, with 7 bases between the two germline ends. The CDR3 DNA reads TGTGCCAGCAGTTACAATGGACCCTACGAGCAGTACTTC. It is translated as CASSYNGPYEQYF.

The rearrangement uses TRBV7-8 and TRBJ1-1; 9 positions match TRBD1. Germline CDR1 SGHVS, CDR2 FQNEAQ. The CDR3 runs to 15 residues. V shed 5 bases, J shed 5 bases, and the junction held 9 bases outside the gene matches. CDR3 sequence reads: CASSPTTGGYTEAFF. In DNA form, the CDR3 reads TGTGCCAGCAGCCCCACGACAGGGGGATATACTGAAGCTTTCTTT.

The J gene is TRBJ1-5, the V gene TRBV19; TRBD1 is a possible D gene (6 bases). The germline CDR1 and CDR2 sequences are LNHDA and SQIVND (reference sequence). Trimming removed 4 bases from V and 6 bases from J, with 10 bases in between. The CDR3 runs to 13 residues. CDR3 DNA sequence: TGTGCCAGTAGTACTGGGGGCCTTCAGCCCCAGCATTTT. Translating gives CASSTGGLQPQHF.

V and J are TRBV11-3 and TRBJ2-7; 7 positions match TRBD1. Germline V CDR1 and CDR2: SGHNT, YENEEA. J lost 3 bases, V lost 1 base, and 6 bases had no gene match. The CDR3 spans 15 residues. For the CDR3, the DNA is TGTGCCAGCAGCTTAGGATTCGCAGGGGGCTACGAGCAGTACTTC. It is translated as CASSLGFAGGYEQYF.

The chain combines TRBV4-1 with TRBJ2-3; D is uncertain. The length of the CDR3 is 16 residues. V lost 0 bases and J lost 6, with 16 bases in between. The germline CDR1 and CDR2 sequences are MGHRA and YSYEKL. The DNA of the CDR3 is TGCGCCAGCAGCCAAGATGGAGCAGCTCCTTCCGATACGCAGTATTTT. This codes for CASSQDGAAPSDTQYF.

The V call is TRBV5-6, the J call TRBJ1-4; D is uncertain. Trimming stripped 4 bases from V and 5 bases from J, with 12 bases between. Germline CDR1 and CDR2: SGHDT and YYEEEE. The CDR3 runs 14 residues. CDR3 nucleotides: TGTGCCAGCAGCCCGACCACAAAGAATGAAAAACTGTTTTTT. Its protein is CASSPTTKNEKLFF.

In its sample, this clone was seen a few times. CDR3 bases: TGTGCCACCTCGAGCTCCTACAATGAGCAGTTCTTC. It specifies CATSSSYNEQFF. V gene TRBV24-1 combines with J gene TRBJ2-1; D is unresolved. The V and J ends lost 9 bases and 0 bases respectively, with 5 bases between them. CDR3 length: 12 residues. CDR1 is KGHDR and CDR2 is SFDVKD in the germline V gene.

V is TRBV10-3 and J is TRBJ2-3; D ambiguous. This CDR3 has 12 residues. V was cut by 6 bases and J by 2 bases, with 6 bases left in between. The germline V gene has CDR1 ENHRY and CDR2 SYGVKD. The CDR3 sequence: CAIREDTDTQYF. In DNA, the CDR3 is TGTGCCATCAGGGAAGACACAGATACGCAGTATTTT.

The CDR3 loop is CATSEGHTTGLTDTQYF. The CDR3 coding sequence is TGTGCCACCAGTGAAGGTCATACGACAGGGTTAACAGATACGCAGTATTTT. V is TRBV24-1 and J is TRBJ2-3; 7 nucleotides line up with TRBD1. Germline CDR1 and CDR2: KGHDR and SFDVKD. The length of the CDR3 is 17 residues. The V segment lost 4 bases and the J segment 3 bases; nucleotides outside the gene matches: 12.

This clone was recorded once. V gene TRBV12-3 or TRBV12-4 combines with J gene TRBJ1-1; D call uncertain. CDR3 length: 13 amino acids. Deletions cut 7 bases from V and 3 bases from J, with 12 bases between. The CDR3: CASTRREYTEAFF. DNA of the CDR3: TGTGCCAGCACCCGGCGGGAGTACACTGAAGCTTTCTTT.

V is TRBV7-3 and J is TRBJ2-1, with D perhaps being TRBD1 or TRBD2 (5 bases each). The CDR3 has 13 residues. V was shortened by 8 bases and J by 8 bases, with 16 bases between the two germline ends. Germline lookup yields CDR1 SGHTA and CDR2 FQGTGA. CDR3 in amino acids: CASGYRGTHEQFF. The CDR3 DNA sequence: TGTGCCAGCGGATATCGAGGGACCCATGAGCAGTTCTTC. Together with reference TRBV7-3 and TRBJ2-1, the CDR3 gives the full variable domain: GAGVSQTPSNKVTEKGKYVELRCDPISGHTALYWYRQSLGQGPEFLIYFQGTGAADDSGLPNDRFFAVRPEGSVSTLKIQRTERGDSAVYLCASGYRGTHEQFFGPGTRLTVL.

In this sample, this clone turned up once. This rearrangement joins TRBV6-5 to TRBJ1-1, with a possible D match to TRBD1 (6 bases). In germline, CDR1 is MNHEY, CDR2 SVGAGI. The CDR3 is 14 amino acids. Trimming cost V 10 bases and J 3 bases, with 18 bases left between them. CDR3 in amino acids: CAIPASKGDTEAFF. CDR3 DNA: TGTGCCATCCCGGCCTCCAAGGGGGACACTGAAGCTTTCTTT.

The chain is built from TRBV18 and TRBJ2-3; D possibly corresponds to TRBD2 (5 bases). Trimming stripped 0 bases from V and 6 bases from J, with 16 bases between. Germline CDR1 and CDR2: KGHSH and LQKENI. The CDR3 has 16 residues. The CDR3 nucleotides are TGTGCCAGCTCACCACCTACTAGAGGGCCATCCGATACGCAGTATTTT. Translating gives CASSPPTRGPSDTQYF.

The chain is built from TRBV10-3 and TRBJ2-7, with TRBD1 matching over 9 bases. J lost 2 bases, V lost 7 bases, and 9 bases had no gene match. The germline CDR1 and CDR2 sequences are ENHRY and SYGVKD. The CDR3 contains 15 residues. The DNA for the CDR3 is TGTGCCATCAAAGGGACAGGGAAACTTACCTACGAGCAGTACTTC. Protein product: CAIKGTGKLTYEQYF.

Here the CDR3 DNA reads TGTGCCAGCAGCTTAAAAGGGGTAGGGGCTTTCTTT. Translation gives CASSLKGVGAFF. The chain couples TRBV28 to TRBJ1-1; TRBD1 is a possible D gene (5 bases). From germline, CDR1 is MDHEN and CDR2 SYDVKM. The CDR3 covers 12 residues. The germline V and J ends were trimmed by 6 bases and 11 bases, with 16 bases remaining between them.

The chain combines TRBV7-8 with TRBJ1-6; D ambiguous. The CDR3 covers 14 residues. Trimming pared 0 bases from V and 7 bases from J, leaving 7 bases between. Per germline, CDR1 SGHVS and CDR2 FQNEAQ. CDR3 sequence (DNA): TGTGCCAGCAGCTTAGCTGGCAGCAATTCACCCCTCCACTTT. Translated, it gives CASSLAGSNSPLHF.

This chain connects TRBV6-5 to TRBJ1-1, with TRBD1 matching 9 bases. CDR1 and CDR2 (germline): MNHEY, SVGAGI. V gave up 6 bases and J gave up 12 bases; unmatched junction bases: 8. CDR3 length equals 12 residues. For the CDR3, the DNA is TGTGCCAGCAGAAACGGACAGGGGCCGCCTTTCTTT. Its translation: CASRNGQGPPFF.

The V call is TRBV27, the J call TRBJ2-7; no clear D gene. The V gene's germline CDR1 is MNHEY and CDR2 SMNVEV (reference sequence). There are 13 residues in the CDR3. Trimming removed 2 bases at V and 6 bases at J, with 11 bases between. The chain's CDR3 is CASSLNSLSEQYF. The CDR3 nucleotides read TGTGCCAGCAGTTTAAATTCTCTTAGCGAGCAGTACTTC.